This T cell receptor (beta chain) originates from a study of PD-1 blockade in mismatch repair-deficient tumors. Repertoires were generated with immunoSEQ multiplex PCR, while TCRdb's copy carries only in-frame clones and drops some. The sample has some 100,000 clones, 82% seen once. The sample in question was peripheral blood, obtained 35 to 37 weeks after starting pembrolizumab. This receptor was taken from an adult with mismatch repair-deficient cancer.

Here the CDR3 DNA reads TGTGCCAGCAACCCATCTCGACAGGGCACAGATACGCAGTATTTT. Its translation is CASNPSRQGTDTQYF. The chain links TRBV5-8 to TRBJ2-3, with D maybe TRBD1 (6 bases). V shed 6 bases and J shed 1 base, with 15 bases lying between them. The CDR3 sequence is 15 residues long. Looked up from germline, CDR1 is SGHTS and CDR2 is YDEGEE.